This T cell receptor (beta chain) was profiled in a study of T cells after yellow fever vaccination (dated by TCRdb to about 2019). Notes on the research overall: Libraries from fractions with low cell numbers were prepared with the SMART-Seq v4 Ultra Low Input RNA kit. To follow T-cell clones before and after primary and booster YFV17D yellow fever vaccination, bulk TCR alpha and beta repertoires were sequenced over time. The cohort comprised two healthy male donors, one aged 18 to 30 and one aged 30 to 40 years. Bulk PBMC replicates and cell subsets were isolated from blood drawn at multiple timepoints before and after both primary and secondary immunization.

Here is what the overall study found, with its caveats: Compared with the primary T-cell response, the secondary T-cell response was weaker but faster, peaking on day 5 rather than day 15. After the booster, most of the clones that had expanded following primary vaccination were detected again (roughly 97% of CD4 and roughly 88% of CD8), which suggests that memory was broadly maintained. Only two donors were included in the study, so the extent to which the findings can be generalized is limited. FACS-sorted repertoires could contain abundant contaminating clonotypes from the bulk population, so computational filtering was required. A small fraction of clonotypes showed up in both the CD4 and CD8 compartments, probably as a result of convergent recombination.

Instrument on record: Illumina NovaSeq 6000. TCR cDNA was made using 5'RACE template switching, a step that added a universal primer site and unique molecular identifiers. Priming of cDNA synthesis was performed from both the TCR alpha and TCR beta constant segments. Library amplification involved two PCR steps, and the second step added sample barcodes and sequencing adapters. Sequencing of libraries was performed on Illumina HiSeq 2500 (2x100 bp) or NovaSeq (2x150 bp). In the source study's methods: Demultiplexing of reads and collapsing into UMI consensus sequences were performed with MIGEC, and V(D)J alignment was carried out with MiXCR. Using edgeR on replicate PBMC samples, clonotypes were called vaccine-responding if FDR was below 0.01 and the log2 fold change was above 5 up to day 15. Each bulk clonotype received a CD4 or CD8 identity based on whether the sequenced CD4 or CD8 repertoire contained that clonotype at higher abundance. Using fastp trimming at Q25 and MiXCR clonotype assembly, TCRdb reanalyzed the public sequencing data and kept in-frame beta chains. Every entry covers one CDR3 protein and lists the most common genes and DNA from its rows. None of the V and J calls come from the authors' own analysis; TCRdb made them. Here the sample has some 300,000 distinct CDR3 sequences; about 10% occur a single time. The ten largest clones take up approximately 3.3% of the sample.

Taken from the germline V gene, the CDR1 and CDR2 loops are MNHEY and SVGAGI. The germline V and J ends show losses of 5 bases and 0 bases respectively, and no gene match explains 10 bases of the junction. Reading from cysteine to phenylalanine, the CDR3 counts 16 amino acids. The CDR3 DNA has 48 bases and is translated from base 1. The treatment or condition tag for this specimen amounts to: live attenuated yellow fever vaccine strain. A standard Ficoll-Paque protocol was used to isolate PBMCs from peripheral blood. CD4 and CD8 T-cell fractions were isolated with Dynabeads CD4 and CD8 positive selection kits. TriZol was used to extract RNA from bulk PBMCs, CD4 and CD8 fractions, and dextramer-positive and dextramer-negative fractions. This clonotype turned up a few times. The target of this receptor is not known. No much larger clone exists at a distance of one base, and base qualities are not known.

The source material was CD4+ T cells sorted from PBMCs, sampled 45 days after the yellow fever booster vaccination. This sequence originates from a man younger than 35 who received the YFV17D yellow fever vaccine. The rearranged segments are TRBV6-5 and TRBJ2-7; TRBD2 matches 7 bases in the middle. The DNA reads TGTGCCAGCAGTACCGCTCTGCGGGGGAGCTCCTACGAGCAGTACTTC. Its translation is CASSTALRGSSYEQYF.